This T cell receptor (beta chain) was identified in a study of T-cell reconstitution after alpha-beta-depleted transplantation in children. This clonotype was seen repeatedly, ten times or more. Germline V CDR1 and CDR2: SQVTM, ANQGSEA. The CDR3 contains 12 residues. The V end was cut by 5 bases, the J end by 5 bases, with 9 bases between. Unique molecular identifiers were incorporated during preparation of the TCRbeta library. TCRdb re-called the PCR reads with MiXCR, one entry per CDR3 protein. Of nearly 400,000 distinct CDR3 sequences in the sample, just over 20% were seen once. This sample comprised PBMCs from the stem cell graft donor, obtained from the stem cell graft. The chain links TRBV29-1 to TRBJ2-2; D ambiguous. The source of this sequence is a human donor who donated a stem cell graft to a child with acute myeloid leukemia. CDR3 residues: CSVRPVTGELFF. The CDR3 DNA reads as TGCAGCGTTAGGCCCGTAACCGGGGAGCTGTTTTTT.